This TCR beta chain was documented in a study of blood T cells in healthy people across ages. The CDR3 is 12 residues long. Germline V gene lookup returns CDR1 LGHDT and CDR2 YNNKEL (reference sequence). This clonotype appeared a few times. PBMCs, at least 7 million per sample, were isolated. Primed by a sample-barcoded 5' primer and a J-beta primer mix, a second PCR proceeded for 7 to 11 cycles. TCRdb fed the 5' RACE reads into MiXCR, producing one record per CDR3 protein. The table includes around 970,000 distinct CDR3 sequences, just over 50% detected once. This clonotype was obtained from a woman aged 55-69 years in good health. This chain links TRBV3-1 with TRBJ2-7; D unclear. Near its end, the DNA agrees better with TRBJ2-5, so the J call may be wrong. The specimen sequenced was blood. CDR3 nucleotides: TGTGCCAGCAGCCAAGTGGAAAAGACCCAGTACTTC. Encoded protein: CASSQVEKTQYF.